A single sample gave rise to the 8 T cell receptor beta chains below, sequenced in a study of cytotoxic CD8 clonotypes in ibrutinib-treated CLL. Profiled with immunoSEQ multiplex PCR; TCRdb holds only in-frame clones, not every one. The sample consists of a few hundred thousand clones, about 80% of them appearing once. This specimen consisted of PBMCs, obtained before ibrutinib treatment. The origin of the receptors is a human donor with chronic lymphocytic leukemia.

Here the CDR3 DNA reads TGCGCCAGCAGCTCTGGACAGCCCACAGATACGCAGTATTTT. It codes for CASSSGQPTDTQYF. V usage is TRBV5-1 and J usage is TRBJ2-3, with D perhaps matching TRBD1 (6 bases). Germline V gene lookup returns CDR1 SGHRS and CDR2 YFSETQ. The CDR3 consists of 14 residues. V was shortened by 3 bases and J by 2 bases, with 10 bases between the two germline ends.

The chain employs TRBV5-6 and TRBJ1-1, with D uncertain. The V end lost 1 base, the J end lost 6 bases, and 10 bases lay between the germline ends. CDR1 and CDR2 (germline): SGHDT, YYEEEE. CDR3 length equals 13 residues. The CDR3 reads CASSLILAPEAFF. As DNA, the CDR3 is TGTGCCAGCAGCTTGATTCTTGCCCCTGAAGCTTTCTTT.

The chain carries TRBV2 and TRBJ2-1, with 10 bases fitting TRBD2. Per germline, CDR1 SNHLY and CDR2 FYNNEI. The CDR3 extends over 15 amino acids. Losses at the gene ends were 6 bases for V and 6 bases for J; bases not matched to a gene: 8. Written as DNA, the CDR3 is TGTGCCAGCAGGCGCCTAGCGGGAGTAGGCAATGAGCAGTTCTTC. Encoded protein: CASRRLAGVGNEQFF. Drawing the rest from reference TRBV2 and TRBJ2-1, the complete variable domain is EPEVTQTPSHQVTQMGQEVILRCVPISNHLYFYWYRQILGQKVEFLVSFYNNEISEKSEIFDDQFSVERPDGSNFTLKIRSTKLEDSAMYFCASRRLAGVGNEQFFGPGTRLTVL.

V gene TRBV7-6 combines with J gene TRBJ2-7; D call uncertain. The V end lost 2 bases, the J end lost 0 bases, and 14 bases lay between the germline ends. The CDR3 spans 16 residues. Germline V CDR1 and CDR2: SGHVS, FNYEAQ. For the CDR3, the DNA is TGTGCCAGCAGCTTAAATGTGGGATGGCACTCCTACGAGCAGTACTTC. This encodes CASSLNVGWHSYEQYF.

The rearrangement joins TRBV4-1 to TRBJ1-5, with 12 positions matching TRBD1. Germline CDR1 MGHRA, CDR2 YSYEKL. V shed 3 bases, J shed 7 bases, and the junction held 7 bases outside the gene matches. The CDR3 runs 16 residues. The CDR3 DNA reads TGCGCCAGCAGCCAGAAGGGACAGGGGGCTGGACAGCCCCAGCATTTT. It codes for CASSQKGQGAGQPQHF.

The chain carries TRBV4-3 and TRBJ2-5, with D unclear. V lost 4 bases and J lost 5, with 11 bases in between. Germline values: CDR1 LGHNA, CDR2 YSLEER. This CDR3 has 13 amino acids. CDR3 sequence: CASSRNQGETQYF. The CDR3 DNA reads TGCGCCAGCAGCCGCAACCAAGGGGAGACCCAGTACTTC.

The rearrangement links TRBV9 to TRBJ2-1, with 7 bases identical to TRBD2. The germline V gene encodes CDR1 SGDLS and CDR2 YYNGEE. This CDR3 comprises 15 residues. Unmatched junction bases numbered 7, after V lost 7 bases and J lost 0 bases. CDR3 protein: CASRRGSYSYNEQFF. The CDR3 bases are TGTGCCAGCCGTCGCGGGAGTTACTCCTACAATGAGCAGTTCTTC.

The V gene is TRBV4-3, the J gene TRBJ2-1, with TRBD2 identical over 8 bases. The CDR3 is made up of 16 amino acids. V was pared by 4 bases and J by 0 bases, with 5 bases of the junction left unmatched. Looked up from germline, CDR1 is LGHNA and CDR2 is YSLEER. Here the CDR3 reads CASSPITSGSYNEQFF. The CDR3 bases are TGCGCCAGCAGCCCGATAACTAGCGGCTCCTACAATGAGCAGTTCTTC.